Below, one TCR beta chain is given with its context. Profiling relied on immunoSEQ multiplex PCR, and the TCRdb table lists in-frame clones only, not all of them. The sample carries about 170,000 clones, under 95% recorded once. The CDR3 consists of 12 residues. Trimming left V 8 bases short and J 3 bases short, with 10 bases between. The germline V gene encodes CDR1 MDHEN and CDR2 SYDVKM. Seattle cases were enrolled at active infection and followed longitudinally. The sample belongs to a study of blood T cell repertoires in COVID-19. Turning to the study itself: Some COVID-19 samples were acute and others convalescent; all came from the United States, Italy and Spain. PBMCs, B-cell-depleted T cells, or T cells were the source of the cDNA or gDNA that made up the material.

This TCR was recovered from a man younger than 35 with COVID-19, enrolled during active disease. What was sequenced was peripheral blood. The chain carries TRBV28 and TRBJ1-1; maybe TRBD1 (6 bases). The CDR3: CASLTGYTEAFF. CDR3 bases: TGTGCCAGCCTGACAGGTTACACTGAAGCTTTCTTT.